This TCR beta chain was observed in a study of OX40 agonist ivuxolimab in advanced cancers. The CDR3 runs to 13 residues. The V end lost 5 bases, the J end lost 4 bases, and 10 bases lay between the germline ends. Germline CDR1 is MRHNA and CDR2 is SNTAGT. Assay used: immunoSEQ multiplex PCR; TCRdb lists only in-frame clones, some missing. The table has about 93,000 clones, 89% seen once. Sequencing was performed on CD4+ or CD8+ T cells sorted from blood, taken in a trial of the OX40 agonist ivuxolimab. The chain carries TRBV6-4 and TRBJ2-3; D remains unclear. The source of this sequence is an adult with an advanced solid tumor such as melanoma, head and neck, liver or kidney cancer. The CDR3 coding sequence is TGTGCCAGCAGTCGGTCCCAGGCAGATACGCAGTATTTT. Encoded protein: CASSRSQADTQYF.